The 4 T cell receptor beta chains below were found in one sample sequenced in a study of cytomegalovirus exposure and HLA in healthy donors. PCR was performed using 60 Vbeta and 13 Jbeta primers. The assay was immunoSEQ multiplex PCR, and TCRdb's table has in-frame clones only and misses some. The sample consists of 150,000 to 200,000 clones, 77% of them appearing once. The sequenced sample consisted of PBMCs. Receptor source: a woman aged 25-40 years in good health and CMV-seronegative.

Comment on this clone: Distinct nucleotide sequences in the sample also encode this CDR3. The rearrangement links TRBV5-1 to TRBJ2-5; 10 nucleotides line up with TRBD1. J gave up 4 bases and V 4 bases, and 7 bases lay outside the gene matches. From germline, CDR1 is SGHRS and CDR2 YFSETQ. The length of the CDR3 is 15 residues. The CDR3 reads CASSPGDRGRETQYF. For the CDR3, the DNA is TGCGCCAGCAGCCCTGGAGACAGGGGGCGAGAGACCCAGTACTTC.

This clone was picked up a small number of times. This chain uses TRBV4-2 with TRBJ1-1, with D unresolved. V gave up 1 base and J gave up 3 bases, with 12 bases separating them. Germline lookup yields CDR1 LGHNA and CDR2 YNFKEQ. This CDR3 region has 15 residues. The CDR3 region has the DNA TGTGCCAGCAGCCAAGGGTGGCAGGTGGACACTGAAGCTTTCTTT. This gives the protein CASSQGWQVDTEAFF.

The chain couples TRBV27 to TRBJ2-2; 7 positions match TRBD1. Losses at the gene ends were 3 bases for V and 7 bases for J; bases not matched to a gene: 5. Germline V gene lookup returns CDR1 MNHEY and CDR2 SMNVEV (reference sequence). This CDR3 region has 14 residues. CDR3 sequence (DNA): TGTGCCAGCAGTTTTGGCCAGGGGGTCGGGGAGCTGTTTTTT. Encoded protein: CASSFGQGVGELFF.

This chain connects TRBV7-2 to TRBJ2-1; 10 bases map to TRBD1. The CDR3 is 18 residues long. The V gene's germline CDR1 is SGHTA and CDR2 FQGNSA. The junction had 12 bases not matched to a gene; V was cut back by 1 base and J by 6 bases. The CDR3 is CASSLEVTGGVIGNEQFF. CDR3 nucleotides: TGTGCCAGCAGCTTAGAGGTGACAGGGGGCGTAATAGGCAATGAGCAGTTCTTC.